This is a list of T cell receptor beta chains from one sample in a study of blood T cells in healthy people across ages. TCRdb analysed the 5' RACE reads with MiXCR anew, one entry per CDR3 protein. The table includes approximately 800,000 distinct CDR3 sequences, 36% detected once. The sequenced material came from blood. The receptors here all came from a man aged 18 to 30 in good health. Both conserved end residues are part of each CDR3. A D gene is named only where the DNA matches it firmly. Size is omitted from some rows. Given values are once, few, many or a class for expanded clones.

D	size	V	J	CDR3	DNA
NA	NA	TRBV6-6	TRBJ1-1	CASSWGEGNTEAFF	TGTGCCAGCAGTTGGGGTGAGGGTAACACTGAAGCTTTCTTT
NA	NA	TRBV9	TRBJ2-5	CASSPGVRGLQETQYF	TGTGCCAGCAGCCCAGGGGTGAGAGGATTACAAGAGACCCAGTACTTC
TRBD2	NA	TRBV24-1	TRBJ2-2	CATSEAVITSGSMAGELFF	TGTGCCACCAGTGAGGCAGTTATAACTAGCGGGAGTATGGCCGGGGAGCTGTTTTTT
NA	few	TRBV10-3	TRBJ2-1	CAISDPGKGSNEQFF	TGTGCCATCAGTGACCCCGGCAAGGGGTCTAATGAGCAGTTCTTC
NA	many	TRBV4-2	TRBJ2-7	CASSQGTDSYEQYF	TGTGCCAGCAGCCAAGGGACAGACTCCTACGAGCAGTACTTC
TRBD2	few	TRBV4-3	TRBJ2-3	CASSQVGASGGRADTQYF	TGCGCCAGCAGCCAAGTCGGGGCTAGCGGGGGACGGGCAGATACGCAGTATTTT
NA	NA	TRBV14	TRBJ1-2	CASRIPFFGYTF	TGTGCCAGCAGGATACCATTTTTTGGCTACACCTTC
NA	few	TRBV7-3	TRBJ2-3	CASGNATDTQYF	TGTGCCAGCGGGAACGCTACAGATACGCAGTATTTT
NA	NA	TRBV6-1	TRBJ1-1	CASSRAADRYPLNTEAFF	TGTGCCAGCAGCCGTGCCGCGGACAGATACCCTCTTAACACTGAAGCTTTCTTT
NA	NA	TRBV20-1	TRBJ2-3	CSASITGAVDTQYF	TGCAGTGCTTCAATAACGGGGGCGGTAGATACGCAGTATTTT
NA	NA	TRBV6-2/TRBV6-3	TRBJ1-6	CASNLDGYNSPLHF	TGTGCCAGCAACCTGGACGGGTATAATTCACCCCTCCACTTT
NA	NA	TRBV20-1	TRBJ2-1	CSARPSSDDRNEQFF	TGCAGTGCTAGACCTTCTAGTGACGACCGAAATGAGCAGTTCTTC
NA	few	TRBV20-1	TRBJ1-2	CSAWRGLTRTF	TGCAGTGCTTGGAGGGGCCTGACTCGCACCTTC
NA	NA	TRBV29-1	TRBJ1-1	CSAPTGSWNTEAFF	TGCAGCGCTCCTACCGGGTCCTGGAACACTGAAGCTTTCTTT
TRBD2	NA	TRBV12-3/TRBV12-4	TRBJ2-7	CASSKLAGGLNEQYF	TGTGCCAGCAGCAAACTAGCGGGGGGGCTCAATGAGCAGTACTTC
NA	NA	TRBV28	TRBJ1-5	CASINTGEQPQHF	TGTGCCAGCATTAACACGGGGGAGCAGCCCCAGCATTTT
NA	NA	TRBV6-5	TRBJ2-7	CASAPRGGSLSYEQYF	TGTGCCAGCGCCCCTCGGGGAGGCAGCCTATCCTACGAGCAGTACTTC
NA	many	TRBV7-9	TRBJ1-2	CASSFTESNYGYTF	TGTGCCAGCAGCTTTACAGAATCTAACTATGGCTACACCTTC
NA	NA	TRBV20-1	TRBJ2-3	CSARDGGRVSTDTKYF	TGCAGTGCTAGAGATGGTGGGCGGGTTAGCACAGATACGAAGTATTTT
TRBD1	NA	TRBV7-2	TRBJ2-5	CASSFRGQGQETQYF	TGTGCCAGCAGCTTCAGGGGACAGGGGCAAGAGACCCAGTACTTC